This T cell receptor beta chain was identified during a study of T cell repertoires in cytomegalovirus infection. Study-level points and caveats: CMV-specific TCR beta clonotypes restricted by HLA-C dominated the ex vivo response.

Comments on this clonotype: The target antigen is unknown.

With V trimmed by 4 bases and J by 7 bases, 10 bases remained unmatched. Germline assignment: CDR1 DFQATT and CDR2 SNEGSKA (reference sequence). This CDR3 spans 15 amino acids. MiXCR, run by TCRdb on the reads, gives a single entry per CDR3 protein. Among about 830,000 distinct CDR3 sequences, 32% were seen once, and the ten largest hold approximately 13%. This receptor was obtained from a human donor in good health (CMV status not recorded). Some clones in this sample may be carry-over from other donors' samples. The chain links TRBV20-1 to TRBJ2-1, with 10 bases identical to TRBD2. Sequencing used cultured CD8+ T cells from PBMCs, obtained from culture after CMV antigen stimulation. DNA for the CDR3: TGCAGTGCTATCTCTCTAGCGGGGGAAAAGAATGAGCAGTTCTTC. It codes for CSAISLAGEKNEQFF.